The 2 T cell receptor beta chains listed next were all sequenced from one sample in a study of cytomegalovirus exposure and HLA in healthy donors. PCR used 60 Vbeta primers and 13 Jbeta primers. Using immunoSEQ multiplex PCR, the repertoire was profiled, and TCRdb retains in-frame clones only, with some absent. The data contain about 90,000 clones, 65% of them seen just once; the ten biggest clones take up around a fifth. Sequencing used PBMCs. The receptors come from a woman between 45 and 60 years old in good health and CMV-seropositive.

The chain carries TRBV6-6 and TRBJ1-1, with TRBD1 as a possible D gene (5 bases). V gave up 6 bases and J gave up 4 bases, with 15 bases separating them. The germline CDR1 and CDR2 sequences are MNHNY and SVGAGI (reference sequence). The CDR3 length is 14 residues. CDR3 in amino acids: CASRIGSQGTEAFF. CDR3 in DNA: TGTGCCAGCAGGATCGGGAGCCAGGGCACTGAAGCTTTCTTT.

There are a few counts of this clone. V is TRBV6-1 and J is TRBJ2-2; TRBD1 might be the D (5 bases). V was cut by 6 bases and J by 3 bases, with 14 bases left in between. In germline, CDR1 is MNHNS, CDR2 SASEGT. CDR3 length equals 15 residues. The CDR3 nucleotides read TGTGCCAGCAGCCCTACTGACAGCCACACCGGGGAGCTGTTTTTT. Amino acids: CASSPTDSHTGELFF.